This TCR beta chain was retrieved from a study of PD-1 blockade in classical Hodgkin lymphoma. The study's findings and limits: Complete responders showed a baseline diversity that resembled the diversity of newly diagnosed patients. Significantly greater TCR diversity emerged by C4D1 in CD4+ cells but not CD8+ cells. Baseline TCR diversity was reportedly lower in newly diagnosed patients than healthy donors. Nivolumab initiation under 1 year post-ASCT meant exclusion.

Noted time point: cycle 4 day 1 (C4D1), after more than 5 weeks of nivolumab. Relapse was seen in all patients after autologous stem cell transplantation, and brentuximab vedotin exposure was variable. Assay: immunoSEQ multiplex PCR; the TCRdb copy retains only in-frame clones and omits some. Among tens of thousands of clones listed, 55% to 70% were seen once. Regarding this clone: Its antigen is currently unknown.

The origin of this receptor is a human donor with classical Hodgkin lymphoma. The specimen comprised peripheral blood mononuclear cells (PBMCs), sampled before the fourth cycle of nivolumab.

CDR3 region: CASSQNMGDYGYTF. CDR3 nucleotides: TGTGCCAGCAGCCAAAACATGGGAGACTATGGCTACACCTTC. The rearrangement uses TRBV14 and TRBJ1-2, with D unclear. With 2 bases removed from V and 3 bases from J, the gap between germline ends came to 10 bases. Per germline, CDR1 SGHDN and CDR2 FVKESK. The CDR3 contains 14 residues.